The 22 T cell receptor beta chains reported below all come from one sample, sequenced in a study of shared clonotypes between healthy human individuals. Assay: immunoSEQ multiplex PCR; the TCRdb copy retains only in-frame clones and omits some. The sample contains around 2.1 million clones, approximately 94% of which appear only once. Source material: naive CD4+ T cells sorted from blood. The subset denotes: CD45RA+ positively selected. The source is a young man in good health.

V usage is TRBV30 and J usage is TRBJ2-3; the match to TRBD2 covers 9 bases. Germline assignment: CDR1 GTSNPN and CDR2 SVGIG (reference sequence). The CDR3 has 14 amino acids. The ends lost 3 bases at V and 5 bases at J; junction bases unmatched: 6. The CDR3 DNA is TGTGCCTGGAGGGAAGCGGGGGGAAGAGATACGCAGTATTTT. This gives the protein CAWREAGGRDTQYF.

The V call is TRBV18, the J call TRBJ1-4, with unresolved D. This CDR3 comprises 13 residues. Trimming pared 4 bases from V and 8 bases from J, leaving 11 bases between. Germline values: CDR1 KGHSH, CDR2 LQKENI. The CDR3 sequence is CASSQAGFEKLFF. The CDR3 nucleotides read TGTGCCAGCTCACAGGCGGGTTTCGAAAAACTGTTTTTT.

With respect to this clone: The same CDR3 arises from other DNA sequences in this sample as well. The chain employs TRBV10-3 and TRBJ2-1, with D perhaps TRBD1 (6 bases). V lost 5 bases and J 8 bases, leaving 10 bases between the germline ends. CDR3 length: 12 amino acids. Germline V lookup: CDR1 ENHRY, CDR2 SYGVKD. The CDR3 DNA sequence: TGTGCCATCAGTCCCAGGGGAGATGAGCAGTTCTTC. It codes for CAISPRGDEQFF.

The genes are TRBV7-9 and TRBJ2-7; the match to TRBD1 covers 9 bases. The length of the CDR3 is 19 residues. The junction had 16 bases not matched to a gene; V was cut back by 0 bases and J by 4 bases. CDR1 is SEHNR, CDR2 FQNEAQ, per germline (reference sequence). The CDR3 loop reads CASSLAKLPGQGIGYEQYF. The CDR3, as DNA: TGTGCCAGCAGCTTAGCGAAGCTCCCGGGACAGGGAATAGGATACGAGCAGTACTTC.

The chain links TRBV10-2 to TRBJ2-5; 9 bases fit TRBD2. The CDR3 is made up of 15 amino acids. J gave up 1 base and V 6 bases, and 6 bases lay outside the gene matches. Germline V gives CDR1 WSHSY, CDR2 SAAADI. In nucleotides, the CDR3 is TGCGCCAGCAGAGATTTAGCGGGGGTCCAAGAGACCCAGTACTTC. As protein: CASRDLAGVQETQYF.

The chain carries TRBV6-5 and TRBJ2-3, with 9 bases identical to TRBD2. The V gene's germline CDR1 is MNHEY and CDR2 SVGAGI. The trim removed 2 bases at V and 4 bases at J, leaving 4 bases unmatched. The CDR3 is made up of 15 amino acids. The CDR3 coding sequence is TGTGCCAGCAGTTACGGGGGCGGGGGGGCAGATACGCAGTATTTT. It specifies CASSYGGGGADTQYF.

V is TRBV7-2 and J is TRBJ2-6; D tentatively fits TRBD1 or TRBD2 (5 bases each). Trimming left V 0 bases short and J 14 bases short, with 23 bases between. Germline lookup yields CDR1 SGHTA and CDR2 FQGNSA. The CDR3 sequence is 17 residues long. Written as DNA, the CDR3 is TGTGCCAGCAGCTTAGCGGGCGCCGGGACCCAGCGTCGGCTCCTGACTTTC. Translation gives CASSLAGAGTQRRLLTF.

The chain is built from TRBV6-1 and TRBJ2-3, with D unclear. V was shortened by 5 bases and J by 0 bases, with 9 bases between the two germline ends. The CDR3 sequence is 14 residues long. CDR1 and CDR2 (germline): MNHNS, SASEGT. In nucleotides, the CDR3 is TGTGCCAGCAGTCTGGAACCCAGCACAGATACGCAGTATTTT. Protein product: CASSLEPSTDTQYF.

The rearrangement uses TRBV5-6 and TRBJ1-3, with a weak D call TRBD1 (6 bases). Trimming removed 1 base at V and 1 base at J, with 15 bases between. Per germline, CDR1 SGHDT and CDR2 YYEEEE. The CDR3 covers 17 residues. The CDR3, as DNA: TGTGCCAGCAGCTTGAGGCAGGGGAGTAGGTCTGGAAACACCATATATTTT. This translates into CASSLRQGSRSGNTIYF.

In this sample, this clone turned up a few times. Other DNA variants within this sample encode the same CDR3. This rearrangement joins TRBV5-1 to TRBJ2-7; possibly TRBD1 for D (6 bases). The CDR3 runs 13 residues. V lost 0 bases, J lost 3 bases, and 7 bases lay in between. Germline assignment: CDR1 SGHRS and CDR2 YFSETQ. The chain's CDR3 is CASSLGQVYEQYF. In DNA, the CDR3 is TGCGCCAGCAGCTTGGGACAGGTCTACGAGCAGTACTTC.

V is TRBV10-3 and J is TRBJ1-2; D perhaps matches TRBD1 (5 bases). In germline, CDR1 is ENHRY, CDR2 SYGVKD. V lost 9 bases, J lost 4 bases, and 18 bases lay in between. This CDR3 has 14 residues. The CDR3 spells CAISNSGDGYGYTF. The CDR3 DNA reads TGTGCCATTTCAAACTCGGGGGACGGCTATGGCTACACCTTC.

This chain links TRBV30 with TRBJ2-7, with D unresolved. The ends were cut back, 3 bases at V and 3 bases at J, with 15 bases in the middle. The CDR3 covers 14 residues. In germline, CDR1 is GTSNPN, CDR2 SVGIG (reference sequence). The CDR3: CAWSADRWDYEQYF. CDR3 sequence (DNA): TGTGCCTGGAGCGCCGATAGATGGGACTACGAGCAGTACTTC. Full variable domain (rest looked up from reference TRBV30 and TRBJ2-7): SQTIHQWPATLVQPVGSPLSLECTVEGTSNPNLYWYRQAAGRGLQLLFYSVGIGQISSEVPQNLSASRPQDRQFILSSKKLLLSDSGFYLCAWSADRWDYEQYFGPGTRLTVT.

This chain connects TRBV29-1 to TRBJ2-5; 15 nucleotides align to TRBD2. V dropped 8 bases and J dropped 5; count of bases not matched to a gene: 9. The CDR3 has 15 amino acids. In germline, CDR1 is SQVTM, CDR2 ANQGSEA. The CDR3 DNA is TGCAGCTTTGGACTAGCGGGAGGGCCGTCGGAGACCCAGTACTTC. Protein product: CSFGLAGGPSETQYF.

Turning to this clone: Other DNA sequences in the sample encode the same CDR3. The chain has TRBV5-1 and TRBJ2-7; tentative D call: TRBD1 (5 bases). The CDR3 contains 15 residues. The germline V gene has CDR1 SGHRS and CDR2 YFSETQ. V shed 0 bases and J shed 3 bases, with 13 bases lying between them. DNA for the CDR3: TGCGCCAGCAGCTTGGTTCAGGGTGGTAACTACGAGCAGTACTTC. The encoded protein is CASSLVQGGNYEQYF.

The chain is built from TRBV5-3 and TRBJ2-1; 7 bases align to TRBD2. TRBV5-3 is given ORF status, its function remaining uncertain. This CDR3 has 19 amino acids. After removal of 3 bases from V and 2 bases from J, the junction contained 17 bases not matched to a gene. The CDR3 DNA is TGTGCCAGAAGCTGGCTGACTAGCTGCACCCTCCGGGCCTACAATGAGCAGTTCTTC. Protein product: CARSWLTSCTLRAYNEQFF.

The J gene is TRBJ1-6, the V gene TRBV9; D is uncertain. Trimming left V 0 bases short and J 11 bases short, with 9 bases between. Germline CDR1 is SGDLS and CDR2 is YYNGEE. CDR3 size: 13 residues. Here the CDR3 DNA reads TGTGCCAGCAGCGTAGAGGGAAGGACACCCCTCCACTTT. It yields the protein CASSVEGRTPLHF.

The chain has TRBV7-2 and TRBJ2-3, with 14 bases identical to TRBD2. J gave up 1 base and V 6 bases, and 9 bases lay outside the gene matches. The CDR3 has 18 residues. CDR1 is SGHTA, CDR2 FQGNSA, per germline. The CDR3 loop is CASSGLAGGGRGTDTQYF. DNA of the CDR3: TGTGCCAGCAGTGGACTAGCGGGAGGAGGAAGGGGCACAGATACGCAGTATTTT.

This clone was seen once. The sample holds other DNA sequences that translate to the same CDR3. V is TRBV18 and J is TRBJ2-7, with D perhaps matching TRBD2 (6 bases). The CDR3 is made up of 14 amino acids. CDR1 is KGHSH, CDR2 LQKENI, per germline. Trimming left V 3 bases short and J 2 bases short, with 11 bases between. This chain's CDR3 is CASSPGLPTYEQYF. The DNA of the CDR3 is TGTGCCAGCTCACCGGGACTTCCCACCTACGAGCAGTACTTC.

CDR3 sequence: CASSPRIESNQQETQYF. In nucleotides, the CDR3 is TGTGCCAGCTCACCCCGAATAGAGTCCAACCAACAAGAGACCCAGTACTTC. This sequence joins TRBV18 and TRBJ2-5; D not certain. V was clipped by 3 bases and J by 2 bases, with 19 bases between them. Germline CDR1 and CDR2: KGHSH and LQKENI. CDR3 length: 17 amino acids.

The chain couples TRBV6-6 to TRBJ1-1; tentatively, D is TRBD1 (5 bases). Trimming removed 6 bases from V and 3 bases from J, with 14 bases in between. The germline V gene has CDR1 MNHNY and CDR2 SVGAGI (reference sequence). The CDR3 consists of 14 residues. CDR3 in amino acids: CASSRVQGDTEAFF. The CDR3 DNA sequence: TGTGCCAGCAGCCGAGTCCAGGGCGACACTGAAGCTTTCTTT.

The rearrangement joins TRBV2 to TRBJ2-7, with D tentatively TRBD1 (5 bases). The CDR3 length is 12 residues. Trimming stripped 7 bases from V and 3 bases from J, with 10 bases between. Germline CDR1 SNHLY, CDR2 FYNNEI. In DNA form, the CDR3 reads TGTGCCAGCACCCTGACAGACTACGAGCAGTACTTC. Its translation: CASTLTDYEQYF. The whole variable domain, filled in from reference TRBV2 and TRBJ2-7, reads EPEVTQTPSHQVTQMGQEVILRCVPISNHLYFYWYRQILGQKVEFLVSFYNNEISEKSEIFDDQFSVERPDGSNFTLKIRSTKLEDSAMYFCASTLTDYEQYFGPGTRLTVT.

The chain couples TRBV11-2 to TRBJ2-2; D could derive from TRBD1 or TRBD2 (6 bases each). CDR1 and CDR2 (germline): SGHAT, FQNNGV. The CDR3 contains 16 residues. Trimming shortened V by 1 base and J by 5 bases, and 14 bases separated the two germline ends. CDR3 amino acids: CASSLVGGRGTGELFF. The DNA of the CDR3 is TGTGCCAGCAGCTTAGTCGGGGGCCGGGGAACCGGGGAGCTGTTTTTT.